The table lists the clone carrying this T cell receptor beta chain with a few counts. Its matching antigen is unknown. TCRdb reanalysed the RACE reads using MiXCR and keeps one entry per CDR3 protein. The profile shows some 100,000 distinct CDR3 sequences, over 7.5% of them singletons. This sample was included in a study of human T cells and chemical hapten exposure. Across the whole study: The sensitizer, 2% DPC, was used on 2 cm by 2 cm of upper inner arm skin. General observations from the study: Each of the donors had alopecia, so their immune responses may not resemble those of healthy people.

Trimming took 10 bases from V and 9 from J; bases not matched to a gene: 9. The germline CDR1 and CDR2 sequences are MDHEN and SYDVKM. This CDR3 region has 14 residues. The sample's time point: patch test 2, 6 weeks after DPC sensitization. The sample's treatment: therapeutic diphenylcyclopropenone sensitization with weekly scalp DPC. The chain carries TRBV28 and TRBJ2-1; 13 bases fit TRBD2. The TCR was taken from a woman between 35 and 50 years old with alopecia areata. Some clones in this sample may be carry-over from other donors' samples. Specimen: whole blood, collected in connection with sensitization to the hapten diphenylcyclopropenone (DPC). The CDR3 protein is CATALAGGPGEQFF. The CDR3, as DNA: TGTGCCACGGCACTAGCGGGAGGGCCGGGTGAGCAGTTCTTC.